This T cell receptor (beta chain) was sequenced in a study of T cells in Graves' hyperthyroidism and ophthalmopathy. General study results and limits: Among thyroid clonotypes expanded above 0.001, most also appeared in blood. A model of 13 V-J features distinguished ophthalmopathy from stable hyperthyroidism.

This clonotype was seen a few times. Its antigen is currently unknown. The study based diagnoses on clinical symptoms, serum thyroxine and TRAb, thyroid ultrasound and orbital computed tomography. The CDR3 loop spans 17 amino acids. In germline, CDR1 is KGHSH, CDR2 LQKENI. The V gene lost 1 base and the J gene lost 3 bases, with 13 bases spanning the gap. The TCR beta CDR3 regions underwent amplification using RNA transcripts as the source. The TCR CDR3 first-round RT-PCR relied on the HTBI primer set. TCRdb used MiXCR to reprocess the multiplex PCR reads, holding one entry per CDR3 protein. The data show fewer than 350,000 distinct CDR3 sequences, 21% seen once.

Sequenced input: blood. The receptor was derived from a woman aged 45-59 years with Graves' hyperthyroidism. This sequence joins TRBV18 and TRBJ1-6; D gene uncertain. CDR3 residues: CASSPLGPERYNSPLHF. In DNA, the CDR3 is TGTGCCAGCTCACCACTAGGTCCCGAGCGCTATAATTCACCCCTCCACTTT.